These T cell receptor beta chains were read from a single sample in a study of blood T cells in healthy people across ages. TCRdb passed the 5' RACE reads through MiXCR, listing each CDR3 protein once. The data contain roughly 800,000 distinct CDR3 sequences, over 45% of them seen just once; the ten biggest clones take up 22%. The sequencing sample was made of blood. These TCRs come from a man between 25 and 39 years old in good health. Both conserved end residues are part of each CDR3. The D gene is left open where the match is weak. Size is omitted from some rows. Given values are once, few, many or a class for expanded clones.

.	TRBV20-1	TRBJ2-5	16	TRBD2	TGCAGTACCTCCCCATTGGGACTAGCGGGGGTGAATGAGCAGTACTTC	CSTSPLGLAGVNEQYF
many	TRBV28	TRBJ2-3	13	.	TGTGCCAGCAGTAGGACAGGCACAGATACGCAGTATTTT	CASSRTGTDTQYF
.	TRBV6-5	TRBJ1-1	13	.	TGTGCCAGCAGCCCGAGAGGACGGGGTGAAGCTTTCTTT	CASSPRGRGEAFF
.	TRBV20-1	TRBJ1-1	14	.	TGCAGTGCTAGCCCATCGGGGCCTCACGATGAAGCTTTCTTT	CSASPSGPHDEAFF
.	TRBV7-2	TRBJ2-7	15	TRBD2	TGTGCCAGCAGCTCGACTAGCGGGTCAGGATACGAGCAGTACTTC	CASSSTSGSGYEQYF
.	TRBV27	TRBJ2-2	16	.	TGTGCCAGCAGTTTTCCCCGGGACCCTAACACCGGGGAGCTGTTTTTT	CASSFPRDPNTGELFF
.	TRBV27	TRBJ1-5	16	TRBD1	TGTGCCAGCAGTTTATCAGGGGGCGCCGGGAATCAGCCCCAGCATTTT	CASSLSGGAGNQPQHF
.	TRBV6-2/TRBV6-3	TRBJ2-7	15	TRBD2	TGTGCCAGCAGTTACTCACCGGGACTAAGCTACGAGCAGTACTTC	CASSYSPGLSYEQYF
.	TRBV4-2	TRBJ1-2	14	.	TGTGCCAGCAGCCAGACAAGTGTGGGGCGAGGCTACACCTTC	CASSQTSVGRGYTF
.	TRBV28	TRBJ2-1	13	.	TGTGCCAGCATAGCCAGGGGAGGAGGTGAGCAGTTCTTC	CASIARGGGEQFF
.	TRBV28	TRBJ1-2	13	.	TGTGCCAGCAGTTTACCCCAGGTGGGGGGCTACACCTTC	CASSLPQVGGYTF
.	TRBV5-1	TRBJ1-3	16	.	TGCGCCAGCAGCTTGAGGCAGGCTGGAACTGGAAACACCATATATTTT	CASSLRQAGTGNTIYF
.	TRBV16	TRBJ1-6	15	.	TGTGCCAGCAGCCAAGCCGGGACTGACAATTCACCCCTCCACTTT	CASSQAGTDNSPLHF
.	TRBV15	TRBJ1-2	14	TRBD1	TGTGCCACCAGCAGAGATCTGACAGGGGATGGCTACACCTTC	CATSRDLTGDGYTF
few	TRBV11-2	TRBJ2-4	13	.	TGTGCCAGCAGCTTAGATGGGGAAAACATTCAGTACTTC	CASSLDGENIQYF
.	TRBV20-1	TRBJ2-4	14	TRBD2	TGCAGTCCTAAGACGGGACTAGCAAAAAACATTCAGTACTTC	CSPKTGLAKNIQYF
.	TRBV6-1	TRBJ2-5	16	TRBD1	TGTGCCAGCAGTGAAGGCCTCGGGACAGCTCAAGAGACCCAGTACTTC	CASSEGLGTAQETQYF
.	TRBV29-1	TRBJ2-1	12	.	TGCAGCGTTAAAGGCCTCAGGAATGAGCAGTTCTTC	CSVKGLRNEQFF
.	TRBV7-8	TRBJ2-5	13	.	TGTGCCAGCAGCTTCCACCGAGAAGAGACCCAGTACTTC	CASSFHREETQYF
.	TRBV9	TRBJ2-5	13	.	TGTGCCAGCAGCGCGGAGGGGTTTAATGAGCAGTACTTC	CASSAEGFNEQYF
many	TRBV29-1	TRBJ2-1	14	TRBD2	TGCAGCGTTGACGCGGGAGAGACCTACAATGAGCAGTTCTTC	CSVDAGETYNEQFF
few	TRBV7-2	TRBJ2-7	13	TRBD1	TGTGCCAGCAGTTTAAGGGGGCTTCGGGAGCAGTACTTC	CASSLRGLREQYF
.	TRBV13	TRBJ1-2	15	.	TGTGCCAGCAGCCTCAACCTATTTTCGAACTATGGCTACACCTTC	CASSLNLFSNYGYTF
.	TRBV27	TRBJ2-7	14	TRBD1	TGTGCCAGCAGTTTCCATGACAGGGGCTACGAGCAGTACTTC	CASSFHDRGYEQYF
.	TRBV28	TRBJ1-2	13	.	TGTGCCAGCAGTTTATCCCGGATCTTGGGCTACACCTTC	CASSLSRILGYTF
.	TRBV6-6	TRBJ2-7	14	TRBD1	TGTGCCAGCGGTGCCGGGACAGGTTTAGGCGAGCAGTACTTC	CASGAGTGLGEQYF
.	TRBV20-1	TRBJ1-2	11	.	TGCAGTGCTAGAGTAATTACGGGCTACACCTTC	CSARVITGYTF
.	TRBV7-3	TRBJ2-1	15	TRBD1	TGTGCCAGCAGCTTTAGTGGGACAGCTCTCGGGGAGCAGTTCTTC	CASSFSGTALGEQFF
.	TRBV7-9	TRBJ2-7	14	.	TGTGCCAGCAGCTCTAGCGCTTTCTCCTACGAGCAGTACTTC	CASSSSAFSYEQYF